The 27 T cell receptor beta chains listed next were all sequenced from one sample in a study of blood T cell repertoires in COVID-19. Here immunoSEQ multiplex PCR was the method, and the copy in TCRdb shows in-frame clones only, minus some. The sample shows roughly 230,000 clones, around 83% of them seen only once. Sequenced sample: peripheral blood. The receptors shown here come from a man aged 35 to 55 with active or convalescent COVID-19.

This sequence joins TRBV29-1 and TRBJ2-5, with 16 bases lining up with TRBD2. Per germline, CDR1 SQVTM and CDR2 ANQGSEA. The CDR3 runs 16 residues. J gave up 7 bases and V 3 bases, and 8 bases lay outside the gene matches. The CDR3 loop is CSVEVSGTSGGATQYF. In DNA, the CDR3 is TGCAGCGTTGAGGTGTCGGGGACTAGCGGGGGGGCGACCCAGTACTTC. The full variable domain, with the rest looked up from reference TRBV29-1 and TRBJ2-5, is SAVISQKPSRDICQRGTSLTIQCQVDSQVTMMFWYRQQPGQSLTLIATANQGSEATYESGFVIDKFPISRPNLTFSTLTVSNMSPEDSSIYLCSVEVSGTSGGATQYFGPGTRLLVL.

The V and J genes are TRBV7-2 and TRBJ2-3; TRBD2 aligns across 7 bases. Germline values: CDR1 SGHTA, CDR2 FQGNSA. V was clipped by 5 bases and J by 5 bases; unmatched bases: 10. The CDR3 is made up of 15 amino acids. The CDR3 nucleotides are TGTGCCAGCAGCCCCCCTGGGGAGGGGAGAGATACGCAGTATTTT. Protein product: CASSPPGEGRDTQYF.

The chain has TRBV6-1 and TRBJ2-7, with D possibly TRBD2 on 5 matching bases. Germline CDR1 MNHNS, CDR2 SASEGT. V was pared by 0 bases and J by 5 bases, with 14 bases between. CDR3 length: 15 residues. The CDR3 loop is CASSEAGWEKDEQYF. The CDR3 region has the DNA TGTGCCAGCAGTGAAGCAGGGTGGGAGAAGGACGAGCAGTACTTC.

This chain uses TRBV11-3 with TRBJ2-1; 10 nucleotides agree with TRBD2. V was pared by 0 bases and J by 9 bases, with 11 bases of the junction left unmatched. The CDR3 covers 17 residues. The germline V gene encodes CDR1 SGHNT and CDR2 YENEEA. CDR3 nucleotides: TGTGCCAGCAGCTTAGATCTAGGAGCGGGGGGGCATCGTGAGCAGTTCTTC. Residues: CASSLDLGAGGHREQFF.

The V call is TRBV5-5, the J call TRBJ1-5, with D perhaps matching TRBD1 (6 bases). Between the trimmed V and J ends, which lost 0 bases and 2 bases, there was a span of 6 bases. The CDR3 has 14 amino acids. Germline V gene sequence: CDR1 SGHKS, CDR2 YYEKEE (reference sequence). The CDR3 DNA sequence: TGTGCCAGCAGCTTGGACAGGGGCAATCAGCCCCAGCATTTT. It is translated as CASSLDRGNQPQHF.

This rearrangement joins TRBV29-1 to TRBJ2-1, with D perhaps TRBD2 (7 bases). V lost 7 bases and J lost 4, with 11 bases in between. The CDR3 runs 12 residues. Germline CDR1 is SQVTM and CDR2 is ANQGSEA. The CDR3 loop reads CSGGGSYNEQFF. CDR3 nucleotides: TGCAGCGGGGGGGGCAGTTACAATGAGCAGTTCTTC.

The rearrangement uses TRBV24-1 and TRBJ2-1, with TRBD2 matching over 8 bases. The CDR3 spans 15 residues. V dropped 5 bases and J dropped 3; count of bases not matched to a gene: 5. Germline values: CDR1 KGHDR, CDR2 SFDVKD. This chain's CDR3 is CATSVGGGLYNEQFF. DNA of the CDR3: TGTGCCACCAGTGTCGGCGGGGGGCTCTACAATGAGCAGTTCTTC.

The chain has TRBV7-9 and TRBJ1-1; 8 positions agree with TRBD1. Germline assignment: CDR1 SEHNR and CDR2 FQNEAQ (reference sequence). The CDR3 is made up of 14 amino acids. V was pared by 5 bases and J by 6 bases, with 8 bases of the junction left unmatched. Here the CDR3 reads CASSPTGEAPEAFF. The DNA of the CDR3 is TGTGCCAGCAGCCCGACAGGGGAGGCTCCTGAAGCTTTCTTT. The variable domain in full, with the rest retrieved from reference TRBV7-9 and TRBJ1-1, is DTGVSQNPRHKITKRGQNVTFRCDPISEHNRLYWYRQTLGQGPEFLTYFQNEAQLEKSRLLSDRFSAERPKGSFSTLEIQRTEQGDSAMYLCASSPTGEAPEAFFGQGTRLTVV.

The V and J genes are TRBV6-5 and TRBJ1-3; 8 bases are shared with TRBD1. CDR1 and CDR2 (germline): MNHEY, SVGAGI. There are 15 residues in the CDR3. The trim removed 6 bases at V and 2 bases at J, leaving 6 bases unmatched. The CDR3 spells CASSSRQGTGNTIYF. CDR3 sequence (DNA): TGTGCCAGCAGCTCAAGACAGGGGACTGGAAACACCATATATTTT.

The V gene is TRBV24-1, the J gene TRBJ2-1; D is possibly TRBD2 (6 bases). The length of the CDR3 is 13 residues. Trimming shortened V by 7 bases and J by 5 bases, and 11 bases separated the two germline ends. Looked up from germline, CDR1 is KGHDR and CDR2 is SFDVKD. CDR3 sequence: CATSLPGDNEQFF. The CDR3 nucleotides read TGTGCCACCAGCCTACCGGGGGACAATGAGCAGTTCTTC.

The chain's CDR3 is CASSERTGYLEKLFF. In nucleotides, the CDR3 is TGTGCCAGCAGCGAGAGGACAGGGTACCTTGAAAAACTGTTTTTT. This chain connects TRBV7-8 to TRBJ1-4; TRBD1 matches at 8 bases. The CDR3 consists of 15 residues. Germline trimming cut 5 bases from V and 7 bases from J; bases unmatched to any gene: 9. CDR1 is SGHVS, CDR2 FQNEAQ, per germline.

In this sample, this clone turned up once. The chain carries TRBV24-1 and TRBJ1-2, with 7 positions matching TRBD1. Germline assignment: CDR1 KGHDR and CDR2 SFDVKD. J gave up 8 bases and V 3 bases, and 11 bases lay outside the gene matches. This CDR3 comprises 15 residues. CDR3 sequence reads: CATSDHMTGYEGYTF. The CDR3, as DNA: TGTGCCACCAGTGATCACATGACAGGGTATGAGGGCTACACCTTC.

The chain combines TRBV5-8 with TRBJ2-7; possibly TRBD2 for D (5 bases). Germline CDR1 reads SGHTS; CDR2 reads YDEGEE. The V gene lost 3 bases and the J gene lost 6 bases, with 22 bases spanning the gap. The CDR3 spans 16 residues. The CDR3 DNA is TGTGCCAGCAGCTCCGCCCTGGAGCGGTACCCCGTCGAGCAGTACTTC. Its translation is CASSSALERYPVEQYF.

The chain recombines TRBV6-6 with TRBJ1-2, with 7 bases lining up with TRBD1. The CDR3 has 15 residues. V was clipped by 2 bases and J by 6 bases; unmatched bases: 9. The V gene's germline CDR1 is MNHNY and CDR2 SVGAGI (reference sequence). CDR3 nucleotide sequence: TGTGCCAGCAGTTACCGGCCGGGACAGCTAGATGGCTACACCTTC. Its protein product is CASSYRPGQLDGYTF.

The rearrangement joins TRBV2 to TRBJ2-3; 8 nucleotides agree with TRBD2. The CDR3 extends over 15 amino acids. Germline CDR1 reads SNHLY; CDR2 reads FYNNEI. V gave up 7 bases and J gave up 3 bases; unmatched junction bases: 9. The CDR3 protein is CASTLQRGTTDTQYF. As DNA, the CDR3 is TGTGCCAGCACTCTCCAGCGGGGGACGACAGATACGCAGTATTTT.

The chain is built from TRBV5-1 and TRBJ1-4; 8 bases match TRBD1. The CDR3 contains 15 residues. The J segment lost 2 bases and the V segment lost 0 bases, leaving 0 bases of the junction unmatched. The V gene's germline CDR1 is SGHRS and CDR2 YFSETQ. This CDR3 reads CASSLGDRTNEKLFF. The CDR3 DNA follows: TGCGCCAGCAGCTTGGGGGACAGGACTAATGAAAAACTGTTTTTT.

The chain links TRBV6-5 to TRBJ1-1; no firm D call. The CDR3 consists of 14 residues. Per germline, CDR1 MNHEY and CDR2 SVGAGI. V lost 3 bases, J lost 5 bases, and 13 bases lay in between. DNA of the CDR3: TGTGCCAGCAGTTATGGAGGGTATGGTACTGAAGCTTTCTTT. Its translation is CASSYGGYGTEAFF.

The chain recombines TRBV4-2 with TRBJ1-2, with D uncertain. Germline CDR1 is LGHNA and CDR2 is YNFKEQ. This CDR3 is built from 15 residues. V was trimmed by 1 base and J by 0 bases, leaving 9 bases between them. The CDR3 here is CASSQGPEPNYGYTF. The CDR3 nucleotides read TGTGCCAGCAGCCAAGGTCCAGAACCTAACTATGGCTACACCTTC.

This clone has only one observation. The chain links TRBV7-9 to TRBJ2-3, with a possible D match to TRBD2 (7 bases). Germline CDR1 reads SEHNR; CDR2 reads FQNEAQ (reference sequence). The CDR3 length is 13 residues. Trimming took off 8 bases at V and 3 bases at J, with 12 bases between the two ends. CDR3 sequence: CASVQGGTDTQYF. CDR3 DNA: TGTGCCAGCGTACAGGGAGGGACAGATACGCAGTATTTT.

This chain connects TRBV19 to TRBJ1-1, with 9 bases aligning to TRBD1. J lost 1 base, V lost 9 bases, and 6 bases had no gene match. The CDR3 extends over 14 amino acids. CDR1 LNHDA and CDR2 SQIVND come from the germline V gene (reference sequence). Here the CDR3 reads CASSPGQGNTEAFF. DNA for the CDR3: TGTGCCAGCTCGCCGGGACAGGGGAACACTGAAGCTTTCTTT.

The sample holds one count of this clone. The chain couples TRBV6-5 to TRBJ1-1, with TRBD1 matching 7 bases. V dropped 6 bases and J dropped 0; count of bases not matched to a gene: 7. Germline V lookup: CDR1 MNHEY, CDR2 SVGAGI. This CDR3 region has 15 residues. This CDR3 reads CASSRQGLLNTEAFF. The CDR3 DNA reads as TGTGCCAGCAGCCGACAGGGACTGTTGAACACTGAAGCTTTCTTT.

For this clone: A read error may account for a junction end that differs from germline. This sequence joins TRBV6-2 or TRBV6-3 and TRBJ2-5; D is perhaps TRBD1 (5 bases). CDR1 and CDR2 (germline): MNHEY, SVGEGT. The CDR3 covers 12 residues. The CDR3 loop is CASSYGLPDMNF. The CDR3 DNA is TGTGCCAGCAGTTACGGTCTCCCGGACATGAACTTC.

This chain connects TRBV7-9 to TRBJ2-2, with TRBD1 identical over 12 bases. CDR1 is SEHNR, CDR2 FQNEAQ, per germline (reference sequence). J gave up 4 bases and V 5 bases, and 5 bases lay outside the gene matches. CDR3 size: 16 residues. For the CDR3, the DNA is TGTGCCAGCAGCACACCGGGACAGGGGGCCACCGGGGAGCTGTTTTTT. As protein: CASSTPGQGATGELFF.

The V and J genes are TRBV5-1 and TRBJ1-5, with D uncertain. The CDR3 is made up of 13 amino acids. The V end was cut by 0 bases, the J end by 7 bases, with 8 bases between. CDR1 and CDR2 from the germline V gene are SGHRS and YFSETQ. Here the CDR3 reads CASSLGQEQPQHF. In nucleotides, the CDR3 is TGCGCCAGCAGCTTGGGGCAGGAACAGCCCCAGCATTTT.

The chain is built from TRBV7-2 and TRBJ1-3, with D possibly TRBD1 on 5 matching bases. The CDR3 totals 13 residues. The germline CDR1 and CDR2 sequences are SGHTA and FQGNSA. With 3 bases removed from V and 10 bases from J, the gap between germline ends came to 13 bases. The CDR3 loop reads CASSFSVEGTIYF. The CDR3 DNA is TGTGCCAGCAGCTTTAGCGTGGAGGGGACCATATATTTT.

This clone was observed a few times. V usage is TRBV18 and J usage is TRBJ1-3; 7 bases fit TRBD1. V lost 4 bases, J lost 0 bases, and 0 bases stayed unmatched. The CDR3 has 14 amino acids. CDR1 is KGHSH, CDR2 LQKENI, per germline. CDR3 DNA sequence: TGTGCCAGCTCACGGGACAGCTCTGGAAACACCATATATTTT. Its translation: CASSRDSSGNTIYF.

The chain combines TRBV24-1 with TRBJ1-3, with unresolved D. The germline V gene encodes CDR1 KGHDR and CDR2 SFDVKD. The CDR3 spans 16 residues. Trimming took 6 bases from V and 4 from J, leaving 18 bases between them. The CDR3 bases are TGTGCCACCAGTTTTTCGGGCGGGGAATTGGGAAACACCATATATTTT. Protein product: CATSFSGGELGNTIYF.